The sample holds many counts of the clone carrying this T cell receptor beta chain. Its antigen remains unknown. The data originate from a study of glioma-infiltrating T cells. Study conclusions and caveats: Tissue and blood shared very few CDR3 sequences. Tissue-blood divergence was below expectation in non-neoplastic patients, above in gliomas.

Amplification of TCR alpha and beta CDR3 regions from RNA used iRepertoire nested multiplex PCR. For one-step reverse transcription and amplification, 100-400 ng of tissue mRNA or PBMC total RNA was used. MiXCR, applied by TCRdb to the multiplex PCR reads, yields one record per CDR3 protein. Counted here are under 200,000 distinct CDR3 sequences, around 42% occurring once; the ten biggest clones make up 5% to 5.5%. The germline V gene encodes CDR1 SNHLY and CDR2 FYNNEI. The CDR3 contains 15 residues. The V and J ends lost 10 bases and 4 bases respectively, with 20 bases between them. Sequencing was carried out using glioma tissue, nonneoplastic brain tissue, or PBMCs (not recorded which). This TCR derives from a human donor with low-grade glioma or glioblastoma, undergoing nonglioma brain surgery, or in good health (not recorded which). The J gene is TRBJ2-4, the V gene TRBV2; TRBD1 might be the D (5 bases). The CDR3 loop is CATLADTGSKNIQYF. In nucleotides, the CDR3 is TGTGCCACCCTCGCCGATACAGGCTCAAAAAACATTCAGTACTTC.